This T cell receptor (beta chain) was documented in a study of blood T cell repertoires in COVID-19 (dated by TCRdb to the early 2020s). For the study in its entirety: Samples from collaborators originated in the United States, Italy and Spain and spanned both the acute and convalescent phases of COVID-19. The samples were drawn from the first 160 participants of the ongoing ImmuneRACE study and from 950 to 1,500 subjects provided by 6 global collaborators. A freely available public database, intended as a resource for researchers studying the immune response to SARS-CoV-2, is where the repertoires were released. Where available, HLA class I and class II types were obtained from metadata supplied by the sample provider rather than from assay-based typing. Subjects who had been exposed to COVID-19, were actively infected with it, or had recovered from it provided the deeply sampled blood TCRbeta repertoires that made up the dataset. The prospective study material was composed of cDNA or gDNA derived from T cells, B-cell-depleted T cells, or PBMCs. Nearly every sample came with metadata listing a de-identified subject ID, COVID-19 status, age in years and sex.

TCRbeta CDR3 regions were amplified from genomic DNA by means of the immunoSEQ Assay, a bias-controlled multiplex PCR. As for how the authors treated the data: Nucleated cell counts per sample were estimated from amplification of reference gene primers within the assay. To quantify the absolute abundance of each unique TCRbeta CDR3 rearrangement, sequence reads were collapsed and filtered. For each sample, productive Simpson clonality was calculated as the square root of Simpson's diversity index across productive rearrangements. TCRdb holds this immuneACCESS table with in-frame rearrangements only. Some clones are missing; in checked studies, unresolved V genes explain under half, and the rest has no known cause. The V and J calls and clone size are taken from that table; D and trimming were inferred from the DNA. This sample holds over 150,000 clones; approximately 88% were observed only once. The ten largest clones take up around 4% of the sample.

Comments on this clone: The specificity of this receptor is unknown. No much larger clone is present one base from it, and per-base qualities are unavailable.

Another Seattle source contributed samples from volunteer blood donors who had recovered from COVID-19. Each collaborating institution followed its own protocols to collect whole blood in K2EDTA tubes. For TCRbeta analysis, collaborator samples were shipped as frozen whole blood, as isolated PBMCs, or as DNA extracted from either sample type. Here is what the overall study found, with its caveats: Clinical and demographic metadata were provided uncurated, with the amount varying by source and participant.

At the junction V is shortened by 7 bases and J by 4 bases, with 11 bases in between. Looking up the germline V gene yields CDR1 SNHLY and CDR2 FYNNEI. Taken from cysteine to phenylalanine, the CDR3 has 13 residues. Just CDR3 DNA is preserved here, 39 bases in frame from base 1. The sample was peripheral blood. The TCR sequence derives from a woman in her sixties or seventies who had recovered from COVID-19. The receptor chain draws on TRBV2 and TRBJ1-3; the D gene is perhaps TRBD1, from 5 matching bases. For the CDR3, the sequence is CASNSGDGNTIYF. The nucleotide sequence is TGTGCCAGCAATTCGGGGGACGGAAACACCATATATTTT.